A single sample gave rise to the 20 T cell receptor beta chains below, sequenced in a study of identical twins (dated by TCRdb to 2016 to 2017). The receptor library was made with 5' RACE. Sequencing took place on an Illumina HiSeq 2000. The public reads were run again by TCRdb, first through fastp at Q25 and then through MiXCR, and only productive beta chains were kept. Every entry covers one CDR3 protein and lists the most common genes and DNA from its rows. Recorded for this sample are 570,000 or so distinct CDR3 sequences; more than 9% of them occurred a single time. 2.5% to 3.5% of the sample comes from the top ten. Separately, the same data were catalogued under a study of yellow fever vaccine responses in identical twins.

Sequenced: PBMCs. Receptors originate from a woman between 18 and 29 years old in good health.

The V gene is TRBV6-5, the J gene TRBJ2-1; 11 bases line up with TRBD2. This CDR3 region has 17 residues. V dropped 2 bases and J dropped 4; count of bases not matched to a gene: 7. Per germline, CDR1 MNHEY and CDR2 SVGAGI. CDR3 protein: CASSYESSGRLYNEQFF. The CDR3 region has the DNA TGTGCCAGCAGTTACGAGTCTAGCGGGAGGTTATACAATGAGCAGTTCTTC.

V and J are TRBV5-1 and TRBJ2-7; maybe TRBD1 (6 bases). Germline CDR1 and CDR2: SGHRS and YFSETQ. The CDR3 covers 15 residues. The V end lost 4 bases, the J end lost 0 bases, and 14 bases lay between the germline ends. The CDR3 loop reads CASSPPQGSSYEQYF. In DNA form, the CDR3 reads TGCGCCAGCAGCCCACCCCAGGGGAGCTCCTACGAGCAGTACTTC.

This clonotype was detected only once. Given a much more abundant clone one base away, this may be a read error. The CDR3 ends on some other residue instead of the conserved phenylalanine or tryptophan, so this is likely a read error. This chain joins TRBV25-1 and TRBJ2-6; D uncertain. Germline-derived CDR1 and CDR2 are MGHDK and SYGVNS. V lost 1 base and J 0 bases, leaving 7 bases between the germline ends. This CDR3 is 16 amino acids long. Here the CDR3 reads CASSESGRSGANVLTL. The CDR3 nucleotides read TGTGCCAGCAGTGAATCAGGTCGCTCTGGGGCCAACGTCCTGACTCTC.

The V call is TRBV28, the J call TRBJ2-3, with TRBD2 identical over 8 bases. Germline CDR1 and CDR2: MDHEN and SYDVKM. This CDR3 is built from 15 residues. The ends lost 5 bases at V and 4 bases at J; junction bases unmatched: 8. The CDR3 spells CASSPPSGLADTQYF. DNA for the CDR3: TGTGCCAGCAGTCCACCTAGCGGGTTGGCAGATACGCAGTATTTT.

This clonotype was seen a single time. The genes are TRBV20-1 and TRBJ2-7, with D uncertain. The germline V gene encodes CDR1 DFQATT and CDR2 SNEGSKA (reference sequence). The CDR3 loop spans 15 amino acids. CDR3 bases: TGCTTTGCTAGAGATTTGAGCATAGGAGAATACGAGCAGTACTTC. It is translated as CFARDLSIGEYEQYF.

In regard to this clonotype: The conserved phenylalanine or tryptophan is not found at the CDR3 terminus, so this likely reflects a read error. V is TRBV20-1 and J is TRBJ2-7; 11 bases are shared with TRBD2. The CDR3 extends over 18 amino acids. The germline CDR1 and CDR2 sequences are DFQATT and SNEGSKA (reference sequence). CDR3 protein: CCALPVDGTSGPPYEQYL. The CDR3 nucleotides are TGCTGTGCTCTTCCGGTGGATGGGACTAGCGGTCCGCCCTACGAGCAGTACTTG.

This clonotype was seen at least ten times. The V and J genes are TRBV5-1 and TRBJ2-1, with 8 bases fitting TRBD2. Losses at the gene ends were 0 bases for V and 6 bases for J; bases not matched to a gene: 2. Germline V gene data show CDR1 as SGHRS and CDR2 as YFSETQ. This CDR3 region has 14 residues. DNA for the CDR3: TGCGCCAGCAGCTTGGGGGGACTAGGCAATGAGCAGTTCTTC. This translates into CASSLGGLGNEQFF. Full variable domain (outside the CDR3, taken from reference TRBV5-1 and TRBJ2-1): KAGVTQTPRYLIKTRGQQVTLSCSPISGHRSVSWYQQTPGQGLQFLFEYFSETQRNKGNFPGRFSGRQFSNSRSEMNVSTLELGDSALYLCASSLGGLGNEQFFGPGTRLTVL.

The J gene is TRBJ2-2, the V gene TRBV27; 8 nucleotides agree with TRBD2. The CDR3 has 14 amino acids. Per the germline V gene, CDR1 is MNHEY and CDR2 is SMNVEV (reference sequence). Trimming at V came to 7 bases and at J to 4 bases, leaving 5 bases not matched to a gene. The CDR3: CASTRRGATGELFF. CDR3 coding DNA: TGTGCCAGCACCCGGCGGGGGGCCACCGGGGAGCTGTTTTTT.

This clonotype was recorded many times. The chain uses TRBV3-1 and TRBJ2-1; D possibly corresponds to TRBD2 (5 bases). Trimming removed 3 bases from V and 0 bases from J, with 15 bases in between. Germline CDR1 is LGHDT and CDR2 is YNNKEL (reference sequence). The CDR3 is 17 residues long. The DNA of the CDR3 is TGTGCCAGCAGCCACCTCGACTACGCCCGCTCCTACAATGAGCAGTTCTTC. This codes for CASSHLDYARSYNEQFF.

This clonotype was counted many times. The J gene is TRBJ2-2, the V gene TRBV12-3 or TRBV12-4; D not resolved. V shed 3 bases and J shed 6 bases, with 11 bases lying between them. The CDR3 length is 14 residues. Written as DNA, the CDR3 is TGTGCCAGCAGTTTTGTAGTTAAGTCCGGGGAGCTGTTTTTT. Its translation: CASSFVVKSGELFF.

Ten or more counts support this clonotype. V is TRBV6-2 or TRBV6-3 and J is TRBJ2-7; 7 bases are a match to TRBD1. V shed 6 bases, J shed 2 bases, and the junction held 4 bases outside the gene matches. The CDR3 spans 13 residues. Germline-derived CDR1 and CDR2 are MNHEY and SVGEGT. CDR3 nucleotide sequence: TGTGCCAGCAGCGGGGACAGCACCTACGAGCAGTACTTC. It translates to CASSGDSTYEQYF.

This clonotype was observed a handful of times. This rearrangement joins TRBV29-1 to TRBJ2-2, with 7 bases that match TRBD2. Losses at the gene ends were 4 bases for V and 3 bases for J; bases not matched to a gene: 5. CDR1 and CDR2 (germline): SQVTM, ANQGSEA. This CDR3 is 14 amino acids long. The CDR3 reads CSVAGRVDTGELFF. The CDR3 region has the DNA TGCAGCGTTGCGGGGAGGGTCGACACCGGGGAGCTGTTTTTT.

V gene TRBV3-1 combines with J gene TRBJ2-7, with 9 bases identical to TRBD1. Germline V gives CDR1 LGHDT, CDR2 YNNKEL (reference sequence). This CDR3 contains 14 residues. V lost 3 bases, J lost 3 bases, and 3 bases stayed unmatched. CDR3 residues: CASSHLGQGYEQYF. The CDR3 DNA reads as TGTGCCAGCAGCCACCTGGGACAGGGCTACGAGCAGTACTTC.

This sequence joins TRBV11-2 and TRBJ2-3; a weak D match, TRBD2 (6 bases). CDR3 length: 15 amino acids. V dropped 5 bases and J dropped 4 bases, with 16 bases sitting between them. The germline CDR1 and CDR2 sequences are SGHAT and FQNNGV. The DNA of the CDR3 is TGTGCCAGCAGCGTCGGGAGTTCAGGCGCAGATACGCAGTATTTT. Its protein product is CASSVGSSGADTQYF.

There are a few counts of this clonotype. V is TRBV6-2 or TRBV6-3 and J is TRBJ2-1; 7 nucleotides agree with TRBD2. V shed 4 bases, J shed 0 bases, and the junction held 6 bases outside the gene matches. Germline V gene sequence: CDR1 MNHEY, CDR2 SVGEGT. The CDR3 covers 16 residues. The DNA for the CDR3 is TGTGCCAGCAGTTGGGAGCGGGGCAGCTCCTACAATGAGCAGTTCTTC. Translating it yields CASSWERGSSYNEQFF.

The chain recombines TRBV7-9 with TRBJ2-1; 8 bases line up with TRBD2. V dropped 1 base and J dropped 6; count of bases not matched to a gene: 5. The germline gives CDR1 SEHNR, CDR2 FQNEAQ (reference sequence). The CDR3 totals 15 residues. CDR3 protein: CASSLGAGGLNEQFF. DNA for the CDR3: TGTGCCAGCAGCTTAGGGGCGGGGGGCCTCAATGAGCAGTTCTTC.

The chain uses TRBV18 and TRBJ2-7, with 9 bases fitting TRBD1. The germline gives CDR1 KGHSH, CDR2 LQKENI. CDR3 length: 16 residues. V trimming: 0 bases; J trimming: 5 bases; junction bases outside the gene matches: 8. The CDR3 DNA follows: TGTGCCAGCTCACCACCGGTGGGACAGGGTGCAAACGAGCAGTACTTC. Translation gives CASSPPVGQGANEQYF.

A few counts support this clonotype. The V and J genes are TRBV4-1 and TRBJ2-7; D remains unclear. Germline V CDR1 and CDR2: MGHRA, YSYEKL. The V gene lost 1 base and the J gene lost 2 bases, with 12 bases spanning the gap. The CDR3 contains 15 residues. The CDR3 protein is CASSQGQSGAYEQYF. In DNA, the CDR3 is TGCGCCAGCAGCCAAGGCCAGTCCGGAGCCTACGAGCAGTACTTC.

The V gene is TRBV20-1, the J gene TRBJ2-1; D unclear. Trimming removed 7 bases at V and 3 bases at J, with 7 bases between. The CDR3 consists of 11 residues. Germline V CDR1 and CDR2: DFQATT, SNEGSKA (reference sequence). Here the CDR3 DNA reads TGCAGTGTTCCCTACTACAATGAGCAGTTCTTC. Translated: CSVPYYNEQFF.

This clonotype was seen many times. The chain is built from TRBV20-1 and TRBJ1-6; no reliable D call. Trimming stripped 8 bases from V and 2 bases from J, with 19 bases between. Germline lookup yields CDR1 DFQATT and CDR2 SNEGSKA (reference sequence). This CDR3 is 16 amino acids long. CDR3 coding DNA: TGCAGTTACCAGAATGTAGATGGTCCCTATAATTCACCCCTCCACTTT. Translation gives CSYQNVDGPYNSPLHF.